The 17 T cell receptor beta chains listed next were all sequenced from one sample in a study of blood T cells in healthy people across ages. For the second PCR, which ran for roughly 6 to 12 cycles, a sample-barcoded 5' primer and a J-beta primer mix were used. MiXCR, applied by TCRdb to the 5' RACE reads, yields one record per CDR3 protein. The repertoire holds almost 800,000 distinct CDR3 sequences, with roughly 64% as singletons. Sequencing input: blood. Receptor source: a man under 40 in good health.

This clonotype was seen only a few times. This chain connects TRBV12-3 or TRBV12-4 to TRBJ2-7; TRBD1 is a possible D gene (5 bases). The CDR3 contains 13 residues. Trimming took off 5 bases at V and 4 bases at J, with 12 bases between the two ends. The CDR3 DNA sequence: TGTGCCAGCAGTCCCACAGGAGTTTACGAGCAGTACTTC. Translated, it gives CASSPTGVYEQYF.

CDR3 nucleotides: TGTGCCAGCAGCTTTGAGACAGGATGGTACAATGAGCAGTTCTTC. Its protein product is CASSFETGWYNEQFF. The chain recombines TRBV7-8 with TRBJ2-1, with D perhaps matching TRBD1 (6 bases). This CDR3 is 15 amino acids long. Per the germline V gene, CDR1 is SGHVS and CDR2 is FQNEAQ. Trimming shortened V by 3 bases and J by 4 bases, and 13 bases separated the two germline ends.

Turning to this clonotype: The junction differs from germline at one of its ends, possibly a read error. The chain links TRBV2 to TRBJ1-6; unclear D gene. Germline CDR1 reads SNHLY; CDR2 reads FYNNEI. This CDR3 spans 14 amino acids. This CDR3 reads CASSEGTRNSPPHF. In DNA, the CDR3 is TGTGCCAGCAGTGAAGGGACGAGGAATTCACCCCCCCACTTT.

The chain recombines TRBV7-2 with TRBJ2-2, with TRBD2 matching 7 bases. CDR1 and CDR2 from the germline V gene are SGHTA and FQGNSA. There are 15 residues in the CDR3. Trimming took 6 bases from V and 5 from J; bases not matched to a gene: 9. The CDR3, as DNA: TGTGCCAGCAGTCGATCTAGCGGCCCTACCGGGGAGCTGTTTTTT. Amino acid sequence: CASSRSSGPTGELFF. Combining the CDR3 with reference TRBV7-2 and TRBJ2-2 gives the whole variable domain GAGVSQSPSNKVTEKGKDVELRCDPISGHTALYWYRQSLGQGLEFLIYFQGNSAPDKSGLPSDRFSAERTGGSVSTLTIQRTQQEDSAVYLCASSRSSGPTGELFFGEGSRLTVL.

This chain uses TRBV20-1 with TRBJ2-6; D not resolved. The V gene's germline CDR1 is DFQATT and CDR2 SNEGSKA (reference sequence). The V gene lost 0 bases and the J gene lost 2 bases, with 8 bases spanning the gap. This CDR3 contains 15 residues. The CDR3 region is CSAREISAGANVLTF. The CDR3 DNA reads TGCAGTGCTAGAGAAATCAGCGCTGGGGCCAACGTCCTGACTTTC.

The CDR3 sequence is CASSFAVAAGGFQETQYF. The CDR3 DNA reads TGCGCCAGCAGCTTTGCCGTCGCAGCGGGGGGCTTCCAAGAGACCCAGTACTTC. V is TRBV5-1 and J is TRBJ2-5; 9 bases match TRBD2. Germline assignment: CDR1 SGHRS and CDR2 YFSETQ. CDR3 length: 18 amino acids. The ends lost 2 bases at V and 1 base at J; junction bases unmatched: 12.

The chain recombines TRBV6-6 with TRBJ1-2, with D possibly matching TRBD1 (5 bases). The CDR3 runs to 13 residues. Germline assignment: CDR1 MNHNY and CDR2 SVGAGI (reference sequence). Trimming cost V 7 bases and J 4 bases, with 13 bases left between them. For the CDR3, the DNA is TGTGCCAGCACCCAACAGGTTCTCTATGGCTACACCTTC. Translation gives CASTQQVLYGYTF.

This clonotype was recorded a few times. This chain uses TRBV6-2 or TRBV6-3 with TRBJ2-5, with 9 bases aligning to TRBD2. V lost 5 bases to trimming and J lost 0 bases; unmatched junction nucleotides: 4. The CDR3 extends over 15 amino acids. Germline values: CDR1 MNHEY, CDR2 SVGEGT. DNA of the CDR3: TGTGCCAGCAGTAGACTAGCGGTAGACCAAGAGACCCAGTACTTC. It translates to CASSRLAVDQETQYF.

The rearrangement uses TRBV5-1 and TRBJ2-5; 9 nucleotides align to TRBD1. V shed 3 bases, J shed 11 bases, and the junction held 14 bases outside the gene matches. The germline CDR1 and CDR2 sequences are SGHRS and YFSETQ. The CDR3 has 15 amino acids. This CDR3 reads CASSSGGTGNNEQYF. CDR3 in DNA: TGCGCCAGCAGCTCCGGCGGGACAGGGAATAATGAGCAGTACTTC.

This clonotype was counted between two and nine times. The J gene is TRBJ2-1, the V gene TRBV28; possibly TRBD1 for D (5 bases). This CDR3 is 11 amino acids long. Germline V gives CDR1 MDHEN, CDR2 SYDVKM. Trimming removed 7 bases at V and 4 bases at J, with 5 bases between. CDR3 region: CASTGYNEQFF. In nucleotides, the CDR3 is TGTGCCAGCACAGGGTACAATGAGCAGTTCTTC. Complete variable domain (other parts from reference TRBV28 and TRBJ2-1): DVKVTQSSRYLVKRTGEKVFLECVQDMDHENMFWYRQDPGLGLRLIYFSYDVKMKEKGDIPEGYSVSREKKERFSLILESASTNQTSMYLCASTGYNEQFFGPGTRLTVL.

The J gene is TRBJ2-1, the V gene TRBV7-6; no firm D call. The CDR3 is made up of 15 amino acids. Germline values: CDR1 SGHVS, CDR2 FNYEAQ. The V end was cut by 5 bases, the J end by 5 bases, with 16 bases between. CDR3 loop: CASSAPRRVNNEQFF. The CDR3 coding sequence is TGTGCCAGCAGCGCCCCACGTCGGGTTAACAATGAGCAGTTCTTC.

The chain recombines TRBV30 with TRBJ2-1; D remains unclear. Germline V gene data show CDR1 as GTSNPN and CDR2 as SVGIG (reference sequence). Trimming left V 0 bases short and J 6 bases short, with 6 bases between. CDR3 length equals 12 residues. For the CDR3, the DNA is TGTGCCTGGAGTGTGGGCACCAATGAGCAGTTCTTC. This codes for CAWSVGTNEQFF. The full variable domain, its missing parts supplied by reference TRBV30 and TRBJ2-1, is SQTIHQWPATLVQPVGSPLSLECTVEGTSNPNLYWYRQAAGRGLQLLFYSVGIGQISSEVPQNLSASRPQDRQFILSSKKLLLSDSGFYLCAWSVGTNEQFFGPGTRLTVL.

The chain recombines TRBV20-1 with TRBJ1-2; a weak D match, TRBD1 (6 bases). The germline V gene encodes CDR1 DFQATT and CDR2 SNEGSKA (reference sequence). Trimming took off 3 bases at V and 5 bases at J, with 16 bases between the two ends. The CDR3 loop spans 14 amino acids. The CDR3 loop reads CSARRDTEGYGYTF. The CDR3 DNA is TGCAGTGCTAGGCGGGACACTGAGGGGTATGGCTACACCTTC.

The V and J genes are TRBV7-9 and TRBJ1-2; TRBD1 matches at 10 bases. The CDR3 has 15 residues. Germline lookup yields CDR1 SEHNR and CDR2 FQNEAQ (reference sequence). V gave up 4 bases and J gave up 4 bases; unmatched junction bases: 6. The CDR3 DNA reads as TGTGCCAGCAGCTCCCCGACAGGGGGCCTCTATGGCTACACCTTC. The encoded protein is CASSSPTGGLYGYTF.

V usage is TRBV7-2 and J usage is TRBJ1-5; tentatively, D is TRBD1 (5 bases). Trimming cost V 4 bases and J 3 bases, with 13 bases left between them. Germline V gene lookup returns CDR1 SGHTA and CDR2 FQGNSA. The CDR3 spans 15 residues. The CDR3, as DNA: TGTGCCAGCAGCTCCACCCGGGGGTACAATCAGCCCCAGCATTTT. Its translation is CASSSTRGYNQPQHF.

The chain couples TRBV20-1 to TRBJ2-1; 8 positions match TRBD2. There are 15 residues in the CDR3. Germline values: CDR1 DFQATT, CDR2 SNEGSKA (reference sequence). V trimming: 3 bases; J trimming: 4 bases; junction bases outside the gene matches: 8. CDR3 region: CSARVVAGYYNEQFF. CDR3 nucleotides: TGCAGTGCTAGGGTAGTAGCGGGGTATTACAATGAGCAGTTCTTC.

The chain carries TRBV20-1 and TRBJ1-4; TRBD1 is a possible D gene (5 bases). The germline gives CDR1 DFQATT, CDR2 SNEGSKA (reference sequence). The CDR3 totals 14 residues. Trimming pared 4 bases from V and 5 bases from J, leaving 14 bases between. The CDR3 nucleotides are TGCAGTGCTACAGGGAGGGGACCGAATGAAAAACTGTTTTTT. Translation: CSATGRGPNEKLFF.